The clone carrying this T cell receptor (beta chain) was detected a few times. No antigen is known for it. These data come from a study of T cells in Graves' hyperthyroidism and ophthalmopathy. The study, taken as a whole, reports: For ophthalmopathy, model prediction preceded onset by a median approximately 6 months.

Patients showing uncontrolled infection, other autoimmune disease, pregnancy or lactation were ineligible. The TCR beta CDR3 regions underwent amplification using RNA transcripts as the source. First-round RT-PCR targeting the TCR CDR3 was performed with the HTBI primer set. TCRdb recomputed calls from the multiplex PCR reads with MiXCR, one row per CDR3 protein. The sample has a few hundred thousand distinct CDR3 sequences, around a fifth seen once. The CDR3 runs 14 residues. Per the germline V gene, CDR1 is SGHRS and CDR2 is YFSETQ. Trimming took 4 bases from V and 4 from J; bases not matched to a gene: 5.

Sequencing used blood. This TCR was sampled from an older woman with Graves' ophthalmopathy. The chain carries TRBV5-1 and TRBJ1-1, with 9 positions matching TRBD1. CDR3 nucleotides: TGCGCCAGCAGCACCGGGACAGGGTCCACTGAAGCTTTCTTT. Protein product: CASSTGTGSTEAFF.